This TCR beta chain was sequenced in a study of cytomegalovirus exposure and HLA in healthy donors. Primers for the PCR totalled 60 Vbeta and 13 Jbeta. The repertoire was sequenced with immunoSEQ multiplex PCR; TCRdb's copy has only in-frame clones and lacks some. The repertoire includes 90,000 to 110,000 clones, 73% of them detected once, and about 8.4% sits in the top ten. With respect to this clone: What it binds is not known.

General study points: Per a later analysis, HLA-associated TCR beta chains showed more clonal expansion than other, equally common TCR beta chains. Common viral pathogens (according to a later analysis) appeared linked to several of the most significant clusters. A prior analysis recorded that most TCR beta V segments were productive about 87% or about 30% of the time.

CDR3 length: 15 residues. Germline assignment: CDR1 MNHEY and CDR2 SMNVEV (reference sequence). This sequence was found in a man in his forties in good health and CMV-seronegative. This sequence joins TRBV27 and TRBJ2-5; no clear D. The DNA matches TRBJ2-7 better at its end, which makes the J call doubtful. Specimen: PBMCs. The CDR3 sequence is CASSLAVASFYEQYF. The CDR3 coding sequence is TGTGCCAGCAGTTTAGCGGTAGCCAGCTTCTACGAGCAGTACTTC.